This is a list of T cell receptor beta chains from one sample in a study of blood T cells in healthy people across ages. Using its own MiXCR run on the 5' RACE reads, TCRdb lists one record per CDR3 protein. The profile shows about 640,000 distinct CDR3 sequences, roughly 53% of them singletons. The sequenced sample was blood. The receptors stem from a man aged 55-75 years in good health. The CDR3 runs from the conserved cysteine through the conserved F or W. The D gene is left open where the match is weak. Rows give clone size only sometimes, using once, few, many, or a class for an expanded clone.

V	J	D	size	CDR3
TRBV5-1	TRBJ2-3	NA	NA	CASSLISGLGTDTQYF
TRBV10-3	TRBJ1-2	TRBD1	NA	CATGTGSRLLGYTF
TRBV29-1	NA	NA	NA	CSAGKGSHEQYF
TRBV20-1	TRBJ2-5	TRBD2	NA	CSYRRRGGQETQYF
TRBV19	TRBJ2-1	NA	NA	CASSIGLFNEQFF
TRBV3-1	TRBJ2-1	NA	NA	CASSQGSGFYNEQFF
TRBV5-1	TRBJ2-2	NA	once	CASSTRQNTGELFF
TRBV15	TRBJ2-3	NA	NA	CATSSGAAGDGVDTQYF
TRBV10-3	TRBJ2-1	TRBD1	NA	CAIRTGGVYNEQFF
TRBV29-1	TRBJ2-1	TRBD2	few	CSLLAGGRHNEQFF
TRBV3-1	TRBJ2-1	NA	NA	CASSQTRPVGEQFF
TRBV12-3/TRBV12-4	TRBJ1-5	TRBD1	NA	CASRRQGGNNQPQHF
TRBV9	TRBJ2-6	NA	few	CASSVGGTSGANVLTF
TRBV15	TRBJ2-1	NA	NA	CATSRDVRGTRDNEQFF
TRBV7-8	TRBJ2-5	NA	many	CASSSSRQQETQYF
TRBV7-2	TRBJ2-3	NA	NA	CASSLRSGVADTQYF
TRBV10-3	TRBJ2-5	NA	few	CAISDGTKETQYF
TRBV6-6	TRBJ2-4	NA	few	CASRERAKNIQYF
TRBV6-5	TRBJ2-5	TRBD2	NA	CASSTAAGGLETQYF
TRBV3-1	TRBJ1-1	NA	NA	CASSQEREDAFF
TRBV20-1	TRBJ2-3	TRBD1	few	CSAKRTGGTDTQYF
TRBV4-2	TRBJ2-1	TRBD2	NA	CATSKASGGASDNEQFF
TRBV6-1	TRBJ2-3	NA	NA	CASSEGVGGSTDTQYF
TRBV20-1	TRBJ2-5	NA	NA	CSARVGFREETQYF
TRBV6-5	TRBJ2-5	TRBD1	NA	CASNRGQGPGETQYF
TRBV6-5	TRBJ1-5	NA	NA	CASSYGTGIQPQHF
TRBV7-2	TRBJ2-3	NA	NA	CASSERPLPDTQYF
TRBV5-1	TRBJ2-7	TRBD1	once	CASSPGQGPARSQYF
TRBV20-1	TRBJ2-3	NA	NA	CSARIDRHTRTDTQYF
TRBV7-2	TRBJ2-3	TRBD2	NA	CASSVSGVSADTQYF
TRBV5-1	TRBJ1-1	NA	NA	CASGRGVLMNTEAFF
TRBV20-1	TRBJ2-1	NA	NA	CSALGAYYNEQFF
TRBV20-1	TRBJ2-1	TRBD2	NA	CSAPLAYYNEQFF
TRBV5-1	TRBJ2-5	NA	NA	CASSPSVDYTMETQYF
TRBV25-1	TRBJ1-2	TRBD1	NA	CASSDLGQGNYGYTF
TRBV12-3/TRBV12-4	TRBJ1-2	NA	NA	CASSTPGAEAYGYTF
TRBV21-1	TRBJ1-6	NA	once	CASSKDGTSPLHF
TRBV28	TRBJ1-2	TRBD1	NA	CASSLFQGAFSYGYTF
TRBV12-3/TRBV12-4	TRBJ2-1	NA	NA	CASTPLTADNEQFF
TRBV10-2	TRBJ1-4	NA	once	CASSEPRTNEKLFF
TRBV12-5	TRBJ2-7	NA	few	CASGSVPNYEQYF
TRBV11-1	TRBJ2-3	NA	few	CASSSGTSKDTQYF
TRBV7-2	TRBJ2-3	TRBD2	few	CASIMTSGSTDTQYF
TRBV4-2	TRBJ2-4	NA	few	CASPPVGRGSLLAKNIQYF
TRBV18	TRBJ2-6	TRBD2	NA	CASSPREAGANVLTF
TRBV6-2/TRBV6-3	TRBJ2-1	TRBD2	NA	CASSLGTSGGAGSYNEQFF
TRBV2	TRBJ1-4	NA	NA	CASIRDSTNEKLFF
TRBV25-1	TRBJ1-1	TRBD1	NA	CASSAANRGQIAFF
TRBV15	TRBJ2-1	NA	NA	CATSSGNHRGNEQFF